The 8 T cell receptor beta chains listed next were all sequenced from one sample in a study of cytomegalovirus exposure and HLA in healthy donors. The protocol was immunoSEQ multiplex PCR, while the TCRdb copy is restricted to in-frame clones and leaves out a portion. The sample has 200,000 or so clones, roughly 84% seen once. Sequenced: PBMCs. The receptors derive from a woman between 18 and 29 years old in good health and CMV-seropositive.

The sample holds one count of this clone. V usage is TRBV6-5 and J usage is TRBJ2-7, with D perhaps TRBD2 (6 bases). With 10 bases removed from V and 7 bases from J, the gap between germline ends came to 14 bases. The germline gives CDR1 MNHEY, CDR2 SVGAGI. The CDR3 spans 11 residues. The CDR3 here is CATSLAREQYF. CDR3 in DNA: TGTGCCACATCCCTAGCGAGGGAGCAGTACTTC.

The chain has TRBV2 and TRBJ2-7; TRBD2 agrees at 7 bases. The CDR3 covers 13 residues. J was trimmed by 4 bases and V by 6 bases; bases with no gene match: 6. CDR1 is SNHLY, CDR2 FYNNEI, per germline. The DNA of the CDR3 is TGTGCCAGCAGCGACGGGACTATGTACGAGCAGTACTTC. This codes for CASSDGTMYEQYF.

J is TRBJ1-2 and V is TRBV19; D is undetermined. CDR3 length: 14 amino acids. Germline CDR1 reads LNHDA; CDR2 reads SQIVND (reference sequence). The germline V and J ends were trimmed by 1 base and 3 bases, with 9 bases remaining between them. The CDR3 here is CASSIGRSHYGYTF. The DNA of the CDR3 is TGTGCCAGTAGTATAGGGCGGAGTCACTATGGCTACACCTTC.

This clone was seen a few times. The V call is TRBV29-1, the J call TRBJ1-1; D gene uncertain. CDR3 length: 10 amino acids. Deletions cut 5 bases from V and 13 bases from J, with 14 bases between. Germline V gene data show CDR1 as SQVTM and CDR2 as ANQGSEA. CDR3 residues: CSVRELKVFF. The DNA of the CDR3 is TGCAGCGTTAGGGAGCTCAAAGTTTTCTTT.

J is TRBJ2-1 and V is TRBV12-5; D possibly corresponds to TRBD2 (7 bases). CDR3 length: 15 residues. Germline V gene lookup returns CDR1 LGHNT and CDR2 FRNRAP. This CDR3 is CANPGGESSYNEQFF. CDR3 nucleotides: TGTGCAAACCCGGGGGGCGAAAGCTCCTACAATGAGCAGTTCTTC.

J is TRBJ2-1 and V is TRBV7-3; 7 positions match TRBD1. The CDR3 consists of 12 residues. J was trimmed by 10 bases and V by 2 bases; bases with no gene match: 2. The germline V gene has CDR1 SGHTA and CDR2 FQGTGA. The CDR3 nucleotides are TGTGCCAGCAGCTTACGAGGGGGCGAGCAGTTCTTC. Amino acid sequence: CASSLRGGEQFF.

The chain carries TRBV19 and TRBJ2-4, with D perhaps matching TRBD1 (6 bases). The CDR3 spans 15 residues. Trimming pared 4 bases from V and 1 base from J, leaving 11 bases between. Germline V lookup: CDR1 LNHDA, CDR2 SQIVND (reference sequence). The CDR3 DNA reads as TGTGCCAGTAGTACCCGACAGGCGGCCAAAAACATTCAGTACTTC. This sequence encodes CASSTRQAAKNIQYF.

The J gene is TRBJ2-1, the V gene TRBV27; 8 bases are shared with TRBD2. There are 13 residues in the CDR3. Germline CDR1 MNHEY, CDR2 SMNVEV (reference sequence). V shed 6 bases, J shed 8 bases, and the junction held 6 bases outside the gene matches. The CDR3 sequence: CASRGLVGDEQFF. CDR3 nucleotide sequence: TGTGCCAGCAGGGGACTAGTAGGCGATGAGCAGTTCTTC.